The rows below give T cell receptor beta chains drawn from one sample of a study of blood T cell repertoires in COVID-19. Here immunoSEQ multiplex PCR was the method, and the copy in TCRdb shows in-frame clones only, minus some. This sample has 100,000 to 150,000 clones; roughly 88% occur once, and the top ten carry roughly 4.9%. The material sequenced was peripheral blood. The receptors were gathered from a human donor in a cohort sampled during active COVID-19. Each CDR3 is given with its conserved first and last residue. D genes are given only for firm matches. Where a row states a size, it is once, few, many or the class of an expanded clone; other rows omit it.

d_gene	v_gene	j_gene	abundance	CDR3aa	CDR3nt
-	TRBV4-2	TRBJ1-2	once	CASSQEDRVLYGYTF	TGTGCCAGCAGCCAAGAGGACAGAGTCCTCTATGGCTACACCTTC
-	TRBV5-8	TRBJ1-5	-	CASSLWAYSNQPQHF	TGTGCCAGCAGCTTGTGGGCTTATAGCAATCAGCCCCAGCATTTT
-	TRBV11-2	TRBJ2-7	once	CASSLDLAEVYEQYF	TGTGCCAGCAGCTTAGATTTAGCGGAGGTCTACGAGCAGTACTTC
-	TRBV27	TRBJ2-3	-	CASSLRPGTDTQYF	TGTGCCAGCAGTTTGAGGCCCGGCACAGATACGCAGTATTTT
-	TRBV7-2	TRBJ2-1	-	CASSLSGETYNEQFF	TGTGCCAGCAGCTTGAGCGGAGAGACCTACAATGAGCAGTTCTTC
-	TRBV3-1/TRBV3-2	TRBJ1-2	-	CASSHLGTSGGYTF	TGTGCCAGCAGCCATCTCGGGACTTCGGGGGGCTACACCTTC
TRBD1	TRBV5-1	TRBJ1-2	-	CASSLGQGAPPNYGYTF	TGCGCCAGCAGCTTGGGTCAGGGGGCCCCACCTAACTATGGCTACACCTTC
-	TRBV9	TRBJ1-6	-	CASSGLRGGRGNSPLHF	TGTGCCAGCAGCGGCCTGAGGGGGGGGCGCGGAAATTCACCCCTCCACTTT
-	TRBV18	TRBJ1-3	many	CASSPPAGDSGNTIYF	TGTGCCAGCTCACCACCGGCGGGGGACTCTGGAAACACCATATATTTT
TRBD2	TRBV11-2	TRBJ2-1	-	CASSLSPSGVLNEQFF	TGTGCCAGCAGCTTAAGTCCTAGCGGGGTCCTTAATGAGCAGTTCTTC
TRBD1	TRBV5-1	TRBJ2-7	-	CASSLGPGQATYEQYF	TGCGCCAGCAGCTTGGGACCGGGACAGGCAACCTACGAGCAGTACTTC
-	TRBV25-1	TRBJ2-3	-	CASSKPGQRADTQYF	TGTGCCAGCAGTAAGCCGGGACAACGAGCCGATACGCAGTATTTT
TRBD2	TRBV20-1	TRBJ2-1	-	CSAGGGLAGYNEQFF	TGCAGTGCTGGTGGGGGACTAGCGGGTTACAATGAGCAGTTCTTC
-	TRBV4-3	TRBJ2-5	-	CASSQGNSVRQETQYF	TGCGCCAGCAGCCAGGGGAATAGCGTTAGGCAAGAGACCCAGTACTTC
-	TRBV4-2	TRBJ1-2	few	CASSQVWFWGREGGYTF	TGTGCCAGCAGCCAAGTTTGGTTTTGGGGTCGGGAGGGTGGCTACACCTTC
-	TRBV7-9	TRBJ1-2	-	CASRPGLAGELNYGYTF	TGTGCCAGCAGGCCCGGGCTGGCAGGGGAGTTAAACTATGGCTACACCTTC
-	TRBV10-1	TRBJ2-5	-	CASSENFQETQYF	TGCGCCAGCAGTGAAAACTTCCAAGAGACCCAGTACTTC
-	TRBV29-1	TRBJ2-7	once	CSVERVGIPYEQYF	TGCAGCGTTGAGCGAGTCGGGATTCCCTACGAGCAGTACTTC
TRBD2	TRBV2	TRBJ2-1	few	CASSEGLAGGYNEQFF	TGTGCCAGCAGTGAGGGACTAGCGGGGGGGTACAATGAGCAGTTCTTC
TRBD1	TRBV7-9	TRBJ2-7	-	CASSIGQGHYEQYF	TGTGCCAGCAGCATTGGACAGGGGCACTACGAGCAGTACTTC
-	TRBV6-2/TRBV6-3	TRBJ2-5	-	CASSGPTSYQETQYF	TGTGCCAGCAGTGGACCGACTAGTTACCAAGAGACCCAGTACTTC
TRBD2	TRBV2	TRBJ2-1	few	CASSEISGRAYNEQFF	TGTGCCAGCAGTGAAATCAGCGGGAGGGCCTACAATGAGCAGTTCTTC
TRBD1	TRBV3-1/TRBV3-2	TRBJ1-2	-	CASSPTGAYGYTF	TGTGCCAGCAGCCCTACAGGGGCCTATGGCTACACCTTC